A selection of T cell receptor beta chains follows, all from one sample in a study of OX40 agonist ivuxolimab in advanced cancers. Assay used: immunoSEQ multiplex PCR; TCRdb lists only in-frame clones, some missing. The data show 42,000 or so clones, more than 80% seen once. Here the sequenced sample was CD4+ or CD8+ T cells sorted from blood, taken in a trial of the OX40 agonist ivuxolimab. These receptors originate from an adult with an advanced solid tumor such as melanoma, head and neck, liver or kidney cancer. CDR3s include the opening cysteine and the closing phenylalanine or tryptophan. The D gene is left open where the match is weak. Size values are once, few and many counts, or a class for expanded clones, and some rows have none.

size: -; D: -; J: TRBJ2-2; V: TRBV7-2; DNA: TGTGCCAGCAGCCGGGGCATTTCAGTCACCGGGGAGCTGTTTTTT; CDR3: CASSRGISVTGELFF
size: -; D: -; J: TRBJ2-3; V: TRBV7-9; DNA: TGTGCCACGCCGCTTCCCCGTGCAGCGTGGGGCACAGATACGCAGTATTTT; CDR3: CATPLPRAAWGTDTQYF
size: -; D: -; J: TRBJ2-5; V: TRBV6-1; DNA: TGTGCCAGCACCCCTAGCGTCGGGACCCAGTACTTC; CDR3: CASTPSVGTQYF
size: few; D: -; J: TRBJ1-1; V: TRBV2; DNA: TGTGCCAGCAGTGATCAGTCTAACACTGAAGCTTTCTTT; CDR3: CASSDQSNTEAFF
size: -; D: -; J: TRBJ1-2; V: TRBV7-2; DNA: TGTGCCAGCAGACCGAAGGGACTTAGTCCCGGCTACACCTTC; CDR3: CASRPKGLSPGYTF
size: -; D: -; J: TRBJ1-4; V: TRBV2; DNA: TGTGCCAGCAGTGTCCTACTCCGAGAAAAACTGTTTTTT; CDR3: CASSVLLREKLFF
size: once; D: -; J: TRBJ1-1; V: TRBV7-9; DNA: TGTGCCAGCAGCACACAGGTGAACACTGAAGCTTTCTTT; CDR3: CASSTQVNTEAFF
size: -; D: -; J: TRBJ1-1; V: TRBV11-3; DNA: TGTGCCAGCAGCTACGACCCGATCGGGCGGACTGAAGCTTTCTTT; CDR3: CASSYDPIGRTEAFF
size: -; D: TRBD1; J: TRBJ1-2; V: TRBV2; DNA: TGTGCCAGCAGTGAGTGGGGACAGGGGGCGTCGGGCTACACCTTC; CDR3: CASSEWGQGASGYTF
size: -; D: -; J: TRBJ2-7; V: TRBV5-5; DNA: TGTGCCAGCAGCTCCCAATTTTCCGAGCAGTACTTC; CDR3: CASSSQFSEQYF
size: -; D: -; J: TRBJ1-4; V: TRBV25-1; DNA: TGTGCCAGCAGTGAATCCGGAAGCGGGAATGAAAAACTGTTTTTT; CDR3: CASSESGSGNEKLFF
size: -; D: -; J: TRBJ2-4; V: TRBV19; DNA: TGTGCCAGTAGTATTGAAGGGACCAAAAACATTCAGTACTTC; CDR3: CASSIEGTKNIQYF
size: -; D: -; J: TRBJ2-3; V: TRBV6-6; DNA: TGTGCCAGCAGTTATATGGTGTTAGGCGATACGCAGTATTTT; CDR3: CASSYMVLGDTQYF
size: -; D: -; J: TRBJ2-1; V: TRBV11-1; DNA: TGTGCCAGCAGCTCCTCCGGCGGTGAGCAGTTCTTC; CDR3: CASSSSGGEQFF
size: -; D: TRBD1; J: TRBJ1-2; V: TRBV7-9; DNA: TGTGCCAGCAGCTCGGGACAGGCGATCGTCTATGGCTACACCTTC; CDR3: CASSSGQAIVYGYTF
size: -; D: TRBD1; J: TRBJ1-1; V: TRBV29-1; DNA: TGCAGCGTTGCCCGACAGGGCGGAACTGAAGCTTTCTTT; CDR3: CSVARQGGTEAFF
size: -; D: TRBD2; J: TRBJ2-7; V: TRBV5-1; DNA: TGCGCCAGCAGCTTGGCCGGGGGGGGCGGTACCGACGAGCAGTACTTC; CDR3: CASSLAGGGGTDEQYF